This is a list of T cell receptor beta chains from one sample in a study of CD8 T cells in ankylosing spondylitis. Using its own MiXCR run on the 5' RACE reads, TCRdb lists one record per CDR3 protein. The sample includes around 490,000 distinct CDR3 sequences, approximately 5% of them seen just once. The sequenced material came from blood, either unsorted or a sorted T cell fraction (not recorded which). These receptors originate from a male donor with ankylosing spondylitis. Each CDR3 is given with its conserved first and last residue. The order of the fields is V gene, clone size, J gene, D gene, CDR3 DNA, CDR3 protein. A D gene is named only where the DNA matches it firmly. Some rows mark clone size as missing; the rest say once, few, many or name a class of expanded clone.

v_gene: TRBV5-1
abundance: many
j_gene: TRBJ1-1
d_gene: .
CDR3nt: TGCGCCAGCAGCCCCTGGCAGGCAGGGGACACTGAAGCTTTCTTT
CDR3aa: CASSPWQAGDTEAFF

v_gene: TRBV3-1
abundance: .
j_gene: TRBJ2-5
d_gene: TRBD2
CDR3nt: TGTGCCAGCAGCCAGGGCGGGAGAGCATCAGAGACCCAGTACTTC
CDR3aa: CASSQGGRASETQYF

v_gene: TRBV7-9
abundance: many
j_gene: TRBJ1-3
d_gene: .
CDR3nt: TGTGCCAGCAGCTTGCTTGGGGTCGGAAACACCATATATTTT
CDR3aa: CASSLLGVGNTIYF

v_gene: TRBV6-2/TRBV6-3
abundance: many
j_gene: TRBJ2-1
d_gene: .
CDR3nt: TGTGCCAGCAGTTACTGGTACAATGAGCAGTTCTTC
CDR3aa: CASSYWYNEQFF

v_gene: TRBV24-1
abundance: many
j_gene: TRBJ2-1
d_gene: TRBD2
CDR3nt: TGTGCCACCAGTGAGGGGGGGACTAGCGGGTACAATGAGCAGTTCTTC
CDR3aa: CATSEGGTSGYNEQFF

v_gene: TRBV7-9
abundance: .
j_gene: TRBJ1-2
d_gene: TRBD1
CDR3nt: TGTGCCAGCACTGACAGGGGGCTTTATGGCTACACCTTC
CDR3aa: CASTDRGLYGYTF

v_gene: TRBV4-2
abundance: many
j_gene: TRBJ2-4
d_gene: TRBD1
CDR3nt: TGTGCCAGCAGCCAAGGTCGACAGGGGACCAAAAACATTCAGTACTTC
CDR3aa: CASSQGRQGTKNIQYF

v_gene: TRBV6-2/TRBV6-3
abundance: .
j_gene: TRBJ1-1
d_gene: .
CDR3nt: TGTGCCAGCAGTTACTCAGGGAGACCGAACACTGAAGCTTTCTTT
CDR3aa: CASSYSGRPNTEAFF

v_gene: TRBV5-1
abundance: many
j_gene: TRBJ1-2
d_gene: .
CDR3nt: TGCGCCAGCAGCTCAACAGTGGGCGGGAACTATGGCTACACCTTC
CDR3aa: CASSSTVGGNYGYTF

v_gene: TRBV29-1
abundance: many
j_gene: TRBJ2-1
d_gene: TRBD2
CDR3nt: TGCAGCGTTGGGTCTAGCGGGAGGGCCTATTCCTACAATGAGCAGTTCTTC
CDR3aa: CSVGSSGRAYSYNEQFF

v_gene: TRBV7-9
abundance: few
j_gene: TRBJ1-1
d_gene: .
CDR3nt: TGTGCCAGCAGCCCGTCAAGCCGGGGCTTGGGCACTGAAGCTTTCTTT
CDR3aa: CASSPSSRGLGTEAFF

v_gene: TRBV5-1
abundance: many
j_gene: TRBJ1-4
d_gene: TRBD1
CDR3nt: TGCGCCAGCGCCCCACAGGGGGATGAAAAACTGTTTTTT
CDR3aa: CASAPQGDEKLFF

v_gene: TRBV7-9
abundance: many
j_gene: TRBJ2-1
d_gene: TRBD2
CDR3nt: TGTGCCAGCAGCCCGCCGGGGGGAGGACCCTACAATGAGCAGTTCTTC
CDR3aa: CASSPPGGGPYNEQFF

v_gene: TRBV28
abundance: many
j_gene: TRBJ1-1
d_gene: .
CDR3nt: TGTGCCAGCAGTTTAATTGAGCCTATGAACACTGAAGCTTTCTTT
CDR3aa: CASSLIEPMNTEAFF

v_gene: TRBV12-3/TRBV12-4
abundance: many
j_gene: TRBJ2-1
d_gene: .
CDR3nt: TGTGCCAGCAGTCCCCTACCGTCTGAGCAGTTCTTC
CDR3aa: CASSPLPSEQFF

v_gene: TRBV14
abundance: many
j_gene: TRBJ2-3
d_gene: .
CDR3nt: TGTGCCAGCAGCCAAGATCTGGGGAGAAGCACAGATACGCAGTATTTT
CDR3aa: CASSQDLGRSTDTQYF

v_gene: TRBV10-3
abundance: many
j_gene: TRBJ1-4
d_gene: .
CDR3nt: TGTGCCATCAGTGAGTCGGCGGCCCGAGGGGAAAAACTGTTTTTT
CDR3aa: CAISESAARGEKLFF

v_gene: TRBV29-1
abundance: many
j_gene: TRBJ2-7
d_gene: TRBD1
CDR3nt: TGCAGCGCGACAGGGGCTCACTCCTACGAGCAGTACTTC
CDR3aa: CSATGAHSYEQYF

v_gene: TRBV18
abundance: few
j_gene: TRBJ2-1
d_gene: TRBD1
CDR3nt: TGTGCCAGCTCACCTGCAGGGGGCCATGAGCAGTTCTTC
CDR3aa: CASSPAGGHEQFF

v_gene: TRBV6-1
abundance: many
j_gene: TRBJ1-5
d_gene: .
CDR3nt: TGTGCCAGCAGTGAAATCAGCACCCGAATCAACCATTTT
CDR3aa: CASSEISTRINHF

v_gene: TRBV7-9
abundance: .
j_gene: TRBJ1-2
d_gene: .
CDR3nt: TGTGCCAGCAGCTTTGACTTATCTAGAGGAGGCTACACCTTC
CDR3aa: CASSFDLSRGGYTF

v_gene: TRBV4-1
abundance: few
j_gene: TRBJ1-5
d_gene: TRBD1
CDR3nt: TGCGCCAGCAGTCTACAGGGGAACGGCAATCAGCCCCAGCATTTT
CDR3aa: CASSLQGNGNQPQHF

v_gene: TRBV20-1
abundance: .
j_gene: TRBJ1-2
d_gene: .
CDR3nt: TGCAGTGCTCCCCGCGGAGGGAACAGCTATGGCTACACCTTC
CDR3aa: CSAPRGGNSYGYTF

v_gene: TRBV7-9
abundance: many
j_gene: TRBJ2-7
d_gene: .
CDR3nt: TGTGCCAGCACCCCGGGATTTTCGCACGAGCAGTACTTC
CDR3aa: CASTPGFSHEQYF

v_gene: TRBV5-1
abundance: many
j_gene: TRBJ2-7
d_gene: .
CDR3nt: TGCGCCAGCAGCCCATCGGCGGGGACCTACGAGCAGTACTTC
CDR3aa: CASSPSAGTYEQYF

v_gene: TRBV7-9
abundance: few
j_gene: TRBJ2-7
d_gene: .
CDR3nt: TGTGCCAGCAGCTTAGGGTTAGCACGGCACGAGCAGTACTTC
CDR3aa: CASSLGLARHEQYF

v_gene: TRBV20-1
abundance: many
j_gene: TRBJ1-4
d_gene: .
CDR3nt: TGCAGTGCTAGAAATCCAGGGTATGAAAAACTGTTTTTT
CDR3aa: CSARNPGYEKLFF

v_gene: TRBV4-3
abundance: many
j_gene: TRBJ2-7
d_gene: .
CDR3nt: TGCGCCAGCGGACTCGGGGGCCCCTCGGACGAGCAGTACTTC
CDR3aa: CASGLGGPSDEQYF

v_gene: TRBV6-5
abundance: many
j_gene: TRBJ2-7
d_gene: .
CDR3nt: TGTGCCAGCAGTTACTCGGGGGGACAGACCTACGAGCAGTACTTC
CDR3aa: CASSYSGGQTYEQYF

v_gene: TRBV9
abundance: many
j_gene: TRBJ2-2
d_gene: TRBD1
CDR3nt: TGTGCCAGCAGCGTAGGTTCACAGGGGTCCGGGGAGCTGTTTTTT
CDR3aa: CASSVGSQGSGELFF

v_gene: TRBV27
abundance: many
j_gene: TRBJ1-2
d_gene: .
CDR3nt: TGTGCCAGCAGTTTCATCGTAGGAGGGACATACCCTAACTATGGCTACACCTTC
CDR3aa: CASSFIVGGTYPNYGYTF

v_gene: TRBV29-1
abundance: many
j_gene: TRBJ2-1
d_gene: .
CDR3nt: TGCAGCGTTGAAGATCGGGGGACAGCTAACTACAATGAGCAGTTCTTC
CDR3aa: CSVEDRGTANYNEQFF

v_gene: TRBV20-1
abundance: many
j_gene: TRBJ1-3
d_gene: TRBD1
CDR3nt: TGCAGTGCAACACCCGCAGGGGGTAGTCGAAACACCATATATTTT
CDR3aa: CSATPAGGSRNTIYF

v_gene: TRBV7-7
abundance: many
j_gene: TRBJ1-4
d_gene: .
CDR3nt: TGTGCTAGCAGCCTACTGGGGCCTAATGAAAAACTGTTTTTT
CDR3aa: CASSLLGPNEKLFF

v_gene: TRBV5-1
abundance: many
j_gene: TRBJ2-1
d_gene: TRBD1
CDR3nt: TGCGCCAGCAGCTTGGGACAGGGTGAACCCTACAATGAGCAGTTCTTC
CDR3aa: CASSLGQGEPYNEQFF

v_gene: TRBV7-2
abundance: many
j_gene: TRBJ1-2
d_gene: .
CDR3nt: TGTGCCAGCAGCTTTAGTCCCTATGAGGTCTATGGCTACACCTTC
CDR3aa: CASSFSPYEVYGYTF

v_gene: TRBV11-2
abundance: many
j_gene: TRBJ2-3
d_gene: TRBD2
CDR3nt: TGTGCCAGCAGCTCAAGACTAAGCGGGACTAGCACAGATACGCAGTATTTT
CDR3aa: CASSSRLSGTSTDTQYF

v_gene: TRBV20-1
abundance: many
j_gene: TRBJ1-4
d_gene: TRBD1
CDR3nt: TGCAGTGCTAGCCACAGGGGGGTTGAAAAACTGTTTTTT
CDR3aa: CSASHRGVEKLFF

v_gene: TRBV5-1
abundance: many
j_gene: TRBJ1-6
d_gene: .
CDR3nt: TGCGCCAGCAGCTGGGACATGGGGGGGGTTAATTCACCCCTCCACTTT
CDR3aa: CASSWDMGGVNSPLHF

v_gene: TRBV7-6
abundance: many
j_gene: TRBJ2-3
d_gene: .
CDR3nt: TGTGCCAGCAGCTTTTTACAGGGAATAGATACGCAGTATTTT
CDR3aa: CASSFLQGIDTQYF

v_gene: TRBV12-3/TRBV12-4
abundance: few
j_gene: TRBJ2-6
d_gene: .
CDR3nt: TGTGCCCTCCGGCGGAACTCTGGGGCCAACGTCCTGACTTTC
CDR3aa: CALRRNSGANVLTF

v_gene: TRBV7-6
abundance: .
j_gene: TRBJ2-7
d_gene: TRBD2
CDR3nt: TGTGCCAGCAGCGCTTCCGGGACTAGCGGGAAAAGGTCTCCTTACGAGCAGTACTTC
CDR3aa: CASSASGTSGKRSPYEQYF

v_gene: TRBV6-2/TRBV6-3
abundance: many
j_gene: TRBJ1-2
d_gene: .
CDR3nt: TGTGCCAGCAGTTACAGGGGACGGAGCTATGGCTACACCTTC
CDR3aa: CASSYRGRSYGYTF

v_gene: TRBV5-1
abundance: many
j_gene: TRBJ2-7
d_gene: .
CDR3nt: TGCGCCAGCAGCTGGGACCGGGGGAAGGGATACGAGCAGTACTTC
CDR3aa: CASSWDRGKGYEQYF

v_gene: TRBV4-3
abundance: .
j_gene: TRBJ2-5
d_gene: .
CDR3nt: TGCGCCAGCAGCCAAACAGGACTGATGGGGGAGACCCAGTACTTC
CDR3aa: CASSQTGLMGETQYF

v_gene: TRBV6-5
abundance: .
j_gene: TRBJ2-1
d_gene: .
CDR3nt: TGTGCCAGCAGTTACAAGGAGGGGCCTATACCCTATGAGCAGTTCTTC
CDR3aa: CASSYKEGPIPYEQFF

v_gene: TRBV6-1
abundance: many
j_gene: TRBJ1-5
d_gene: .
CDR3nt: TGTGCCAGCAGTGTCATCCGTGATCAGCCCCAGCATTTT
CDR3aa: CASSVIRDQPQHF

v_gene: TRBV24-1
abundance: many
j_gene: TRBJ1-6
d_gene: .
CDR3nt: TGTGCCACCAGTGATACAGGGTCGAGTTCACCCCTCCACTTT
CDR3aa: CATSDTGSSSPLHF

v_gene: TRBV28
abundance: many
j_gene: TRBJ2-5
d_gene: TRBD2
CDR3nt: TGTGCCAGCAGTCAGCGGGAGCCTGTCCAAGAGACCCAGTACTTC
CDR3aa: CASSQREPVQETQYF

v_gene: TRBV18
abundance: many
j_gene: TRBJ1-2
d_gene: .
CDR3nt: TGTGCCAGCTCGCCCTCCCCTGGAAACTATGGCTACACCTTC
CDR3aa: CASSPSPGNYGYTF